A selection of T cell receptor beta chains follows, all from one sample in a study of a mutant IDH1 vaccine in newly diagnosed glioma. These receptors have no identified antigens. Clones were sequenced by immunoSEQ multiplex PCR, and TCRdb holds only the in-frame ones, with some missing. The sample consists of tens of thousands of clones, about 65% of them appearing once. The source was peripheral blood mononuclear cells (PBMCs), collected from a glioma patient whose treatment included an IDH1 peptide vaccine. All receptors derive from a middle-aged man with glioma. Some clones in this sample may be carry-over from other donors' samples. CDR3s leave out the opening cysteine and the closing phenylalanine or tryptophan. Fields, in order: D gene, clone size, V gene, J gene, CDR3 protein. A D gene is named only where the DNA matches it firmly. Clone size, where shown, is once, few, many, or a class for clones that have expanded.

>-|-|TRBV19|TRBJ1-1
ASSIGRGASTEAF
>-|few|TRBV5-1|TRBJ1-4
ASSVRPGGDGEKLF
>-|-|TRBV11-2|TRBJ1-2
ASSLDQVAISYGYT
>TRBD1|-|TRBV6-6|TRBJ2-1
ASRGTGIRYEQF
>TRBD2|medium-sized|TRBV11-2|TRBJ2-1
ASSRGSGGAYYNEQF
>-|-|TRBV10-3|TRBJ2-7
AISESGQGNEQY
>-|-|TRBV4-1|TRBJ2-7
ASSQVNSGYEQY
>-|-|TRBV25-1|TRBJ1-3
ASSLTGGNTIY
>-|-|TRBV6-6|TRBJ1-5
ASSYGAAGANQPQH
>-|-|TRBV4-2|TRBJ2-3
ASSQVLSTDTQY
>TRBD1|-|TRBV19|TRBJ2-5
ASTPTGGKTQY
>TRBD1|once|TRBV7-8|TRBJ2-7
ASSFQDRALNEQY
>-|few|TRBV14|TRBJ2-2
ASSRQATGELF
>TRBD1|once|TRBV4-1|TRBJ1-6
ASSPGRGQGASPLH
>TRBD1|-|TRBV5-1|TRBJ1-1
ASSPSGQGNTEAF
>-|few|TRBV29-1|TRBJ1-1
SVELRLGNTEAF
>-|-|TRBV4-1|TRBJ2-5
ASSQDSRETQY
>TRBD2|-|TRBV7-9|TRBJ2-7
ASSPPWRGGDTYEQY
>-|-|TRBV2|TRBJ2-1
ASSNLRNYNEQF
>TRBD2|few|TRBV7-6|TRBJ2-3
ASSFGPGLDSTDTQY
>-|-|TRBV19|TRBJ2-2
ASRNGVLSTGELF
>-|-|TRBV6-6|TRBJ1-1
ASSVQGLNTEAF
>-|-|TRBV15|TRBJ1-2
AARNGSNYGYT
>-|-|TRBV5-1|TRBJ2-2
ASSLGDGAPTGELF
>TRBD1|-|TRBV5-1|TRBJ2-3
ASSLWDSSTDTQY
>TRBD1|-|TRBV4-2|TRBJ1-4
ASSQDRTGGGEKLF
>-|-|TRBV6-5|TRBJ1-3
ASSPGLVGNTIY
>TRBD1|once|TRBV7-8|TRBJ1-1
ASSLAGQGIHEAF
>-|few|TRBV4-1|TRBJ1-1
ASSQGTATEAF
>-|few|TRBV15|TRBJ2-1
ATSRDIGSRDEQF
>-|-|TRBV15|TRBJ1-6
ATSRGTPPSPLH
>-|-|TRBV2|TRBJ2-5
ASTGLEQETQY
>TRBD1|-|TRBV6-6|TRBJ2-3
ASSWDRPTDTQY
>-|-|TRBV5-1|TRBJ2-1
ASSRVPRNEQF
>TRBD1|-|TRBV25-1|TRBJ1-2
ASREGDRDHDGYT
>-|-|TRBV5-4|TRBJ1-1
ASSLSYRVNTEAF
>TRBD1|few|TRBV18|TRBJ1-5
ASSDRGSGNQPQH
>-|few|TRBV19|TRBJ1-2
ASSQGVDIYYGYT
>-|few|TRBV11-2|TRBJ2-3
ASSSYRDPDTQY
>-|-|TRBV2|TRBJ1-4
ASSGGGTLATNEKLF
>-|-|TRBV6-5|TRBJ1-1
ASSYMAGRYTEAF
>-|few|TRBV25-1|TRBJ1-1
ASSELQVGTEAF
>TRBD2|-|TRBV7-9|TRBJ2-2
ASSSGLVGTTGELF
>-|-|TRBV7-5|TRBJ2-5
VRRLPDQETQY
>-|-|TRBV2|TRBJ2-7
ATGAGAEAYEQY
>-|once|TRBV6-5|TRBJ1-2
ASMGGRQGYT
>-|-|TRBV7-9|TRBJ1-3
ALGARAGNTIY
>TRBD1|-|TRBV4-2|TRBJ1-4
ASSQPGTGAEKLF
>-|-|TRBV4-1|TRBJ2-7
ASSQGHSYEQY
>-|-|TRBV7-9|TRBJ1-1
ASSLPYDVRSGAF
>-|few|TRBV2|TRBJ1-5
ASSFLPDLNQPQH
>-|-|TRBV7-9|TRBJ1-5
ASSLGGGGREPQH
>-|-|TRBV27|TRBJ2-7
ASKTQAQQY
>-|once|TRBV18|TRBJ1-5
ASSPGRDQPQH
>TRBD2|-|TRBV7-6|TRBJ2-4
ASSSGTSNIQY
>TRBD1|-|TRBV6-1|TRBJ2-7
ASSEADRGHEQY
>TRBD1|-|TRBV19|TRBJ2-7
ASSRPGQGAYEQY